A selection of T cell receptor beta chains follows, all from one sample in a study of OX40 agonist ivuxolimab in advanced cancers. Profiling relied on immunoSEQ multiplex PCR, and the TCRdb table lists in-frame clones only, not all of them. There are tens of thousands of clones in the sample; around 90% occur only once, and 0.4% to 0.55% lies in the top ten. The specimen was CD4+ or CD8+ T cells sorted from blood, collected in a trial of the OX40 agonist ivuxolimab. These receptors were collected from an adult with an advanced solid tumor such as melanoma, head and neck, liver or kidney cancer. Both conserved end residues are part of each CDR3. The D gene is left open where the match is weak. Where a row states a size, it is once, few, many or the class of an expanded clone; other rows omit it.

clone_size: NA
j_call: TRBJ2-1
d_call: TRBD2
v_call: TRBV9
cdr3_nt: TGTGCCAGCAGCGTAGGTGGCCTAGCGGGAGGTACCTCCTACAATGAGCAGTTCTTC
cdr3_aa: CASSVGGLAGGTSYNEQFF

clone_size: NA
j_call: TRBJ2-5
d_call: TRBD2
v_call: TRBV6-6
cdr3_nt: TGTGCCAGCAGTTACTCTCTAGCGGGAGCAGAGACCCAGTACTTC
cdr3_aa: CASSYSLAGAETQYF

clone_size: NA
j_call: TRBJ2-1
d_call: NA
v_call: TRBV5-6
cdr3_nt: TGTGCCAGCCGACTACGAGGCTACAATGAGCAGTTCTTC
cdr3_aa: CASRLRGYNEQFF

clone_size: NA
j_call: TRBJ1-5
d_call: TRBD1
v_call: TRBV28
cdr3_nt: TGTGCCTGCCACGGACAGGGGACCTTATATAGCAATCAGCCCCAGCATTTT
cdr3_aa: CACHGQGTLYSNQPQHF

clone_size: NA
j_call: TRBJ2-5
d_call: NA
v_call: TRBV15
cdr3_nt: TGTGCCACCAGCAAAACAGGACTTCAAGAGACCCAGTACTTC
cdr3_aa: CATSKTGLQETQYF

clone_size: NA
j_call: TRBJ1-2
d_call: TRBD1
v_call: TRBV11-2
cdr3_nt: TGTGCCAGCAGCTTAGGCGGTGGACAGGGGTTTTATGGCTACACCTTC
cdr3_aa: CASSLGGGQGFYGYTF

clone_size: NA
j_call: TRBJ1-2
d_call: NA
v_call: TRBV25-1
cdr3_nt: TGTGCCAGCAGTCCCCGGCACAGGGCGGACTATGGCTACACCTTC
cdr3_aa: CASSPRHRADYGYTF

clone_size: NA
j_call: TRBJ2-5
d_call: NA
v_call: TRBV11-3
cdr3_nt: TGTGCCAGCAGCTCCTTCTCGGGATTTGGTGAGACCCAGTACTTC
cdr3_aa: CASSSFSGFGETQYF

clone_size: NA
j_call: TRBJ2-3
d_call: TRBD1
v_call: TRBV7-9
cdr3_nt: TGTGCCAGCAGCCGGGGACAGGGAGCCACCACAGATACGCAGTATTTT
cdr3_aa: CASSRGQGATTDTQYF

clone_size: NA
j_call: TRBJ2-5
d_call: TRBD2
v_call: TRBV19
cdr3_nt: TGTGCCAGTAAGGCTAGCGGGAGTGTGGAGACCCAGTACTTC
cdr3_aa: CASKASGSVETQYF

clone_size: NA
j_call: TRBJ1-5
d_call: NA
v_call: TRBV4-1
cdr3_nt: TGCGCCAGCAGCCAAGGTAACAATAATCAGCCCCAGCATTTT
cdr3_aa: CASSQGNNNQPQHF

clone_size: NA
j_call: TRBJ2-7
d_call: NA
v_call: TRBV11-2
cdr3_nt: TGTGCCAGCAGCTTAGGACAGGTCTCCTACGAGCAGTACTTC
cdr3_aa: CASSLGQVSYEQYF

clone_size: NA
j_call: TRBJ1-1
d_call: NA
v_call: TRBV9
cdr3_nt: TGTGCCAGCAGCGTATTAGGGGGTGAAGCTTTCTTT
cdr3_aa: CASSVLGGEAFF

clone_size: NA
j_call: TRBJ1-1
d_call: NA
v_call: TRBV5-4
cdr3_nt: TGTGCCAGCAGCTTGATGGGGAACACTGAAGCTTTCTTT
cdr3_aa: CASSLMGNTEAFF

clone_size: NA
j_call: TRBJ1-4
d_call: NA
v_call: TRBV5-4
cdr3_nt: TGTGCCAGCAGCTCCAATCGGGCCGGCATAGCTAATGAAAAACTGTTTTTT
cdr3_aa: CASSSNRAGIANEKLFF

clone_size: NA
j_call: TRBJ2-7
d_call: TRBD2
v_call: TRBV6-5
cdr3_nt: TGTGCCAGCAGTTACTCAGCAGCTAGCGGGAGTTTCGAGCAGTACTTC
cdr3_aa: CASSYSAASGSFEQYF

clone_size: NA
j_call: TRBJ1-2
d_call: NA
v_call: TRBV6-4
cdr3_nt: TGTGCCAGCAATAACCAACCCGGGCACAACTATGGCTACACCTTC
cdr3_aa: CASNNQPGHNYGYTF

clone_size: NA
j_call: TRBJ1-4
d_call: NA
v_call: TRBV5-8
cdr3_nt: TGTGCCAGCAGCTTGGCTGGGGGGGAACTGTTTTTT
cdr3_aa: CASSLAGGELFF

clone_size: once
j_call: TRBJ1-5
d_call: NA
v_call: TRBV11-3
cdr3_nt: TGTGCCAGCAGCTTACCCCATCGCCAGGCCCGGGGCAATCAGCCCCAGCATTTT
cdr3_aa: CASSLPHRQARGNQPQHF

clone_size: NA
j_call: TRBJ2-3
d_call: TRBD2
v_call: TRBV5-4
cdr3_nt: TGTGCCAGCAGCTTGCCGGCGGGAGGGCCGGGAGATACGCAGTATTTT
cdr3_aa: CASSLPAGGPGDTQYF

clone_size: once
j_call: TRBJ2-7
d_call: TRBD2
v_call: TRBV4-2
cdr3_nt: TGTGCCAGCAGCCGAGACCGGGAGGGAGCCTACGAGCAGTACTTC
cdr3_aa: CASSRDREGAYEQYF

clone_size: NA
j_call: TRBJ2-2
d_call: TRBD2
v_call: TRBV4-2
cdr3_nt: TGTGCCAGCAGCCAAGAAGGACTAGCGGCCCTCGGTGGCACCGGGGAGCTGTTTTTT
cdr3_aa: CASSQEGLAALGGTGELFF

clone_size: NA
j_call: TRBJ2-2
d_call: NA
v_call: TRBV7-9
cdr3_nt: TGTGCCAGCAGCCCCGACAGAACCACCGGGGAGCTGTTTTTT
cdr3_aa: CASSPDRTTGELFF

clone_size: few
j_call: TRBJ2-2
d_call: TRBD2
v_call: TRBV4-1
cdr3_nt: TGCGCCAGCAGCCAGCCGAACCTTAAAACGAAAGAGCGGGAGGGCAAGAACGGGGAGCTGTTTTTT
cdr3_aa: CASSQPNLKTKEREGKNGELFF

clone_size: once
j_call: TRBJ2-7
d_call: TRBD2
v_call: TRBV30
cdr3_nt: TGTGCCTGGAGTGAAGACCTCTGGGCGGGGGGGGAATACGAGCAGTACTTC
cdr3_aa: CAWSEDLWAGGEYEQYF

clone_size: NA
j_call: TRBJ2-3
d_call: NA
v_call: TRBV7-6
cdr3_nt: TGTGCCAGCAGCTTAGCGGGACCCACAGATACGCAGTATTTT
cdr3_aa: CASSLAGPTDTQYF

clone_size: NA
j_call: TRBJ2-3
d_call: TRBD1
v_call: TRBV11-3
cdr3_nt: TGTGCCAGCAGCCCCGGACAGGGCACAGATACGCAGTATTTT
cdr3_aa: CASSPGQGTDTQYF

clone_size: NA
j_call: TRBJ1-3
d_call: TRBD1
v_call: TRBV7-9
cdr3_nt: TGTGCCAGCAGCCCCGGGACAGCGGGAAACACCATATATTTT
cdr3_aa: CASSPGTAGNTIYF

clone_size: NA
j_call: TRBJ2-1
d_call: NA
v_call: TRBV7-2
cdr3_nt: TGTGCCAGCAGCTTGGCAGCCGGGACGACCTACAATGAGCAGTTCTTC
cdr3_aa: CASSLAAGTTYNEQFF

clone_size: NA
j_call: TRBJ1-1
d_call: NA
v_call: TRBV2
cdr3_nt: TGTGCCAGCACCGAAACGGGGGGAAACACTGAAGCTTTCTTT
cdr3_aa: CASTETGGNTEAFF

clone_size: NA
j_call: TRBJ1-1
d_call: NA
v_call: TRBV5-1
cdr3_nt: TGCGCCAGCAGTCCAGGGGTAGCGAGGACTGAAGCTTTCTTT
cdr3_aa: CASSPGVARTEAFF

clone_size: once
j_call: TRBJ2-3
d_call: NA
v_call: TRBV6-5
cdr3_nt: TGTGCCAGCAGTTCCCCGGGCCCCAGGCCAGATACGCAGTATTTT
cdr3_aa: CASSSPGPRPDTQYF

clone_size: once
j_call: TRBJ2-5
d_call: NA
v_call: TRBV5-1
cdr3_nt: TGCGCCAGCAGACCGGGAGACCAAGAGACCCAGTACTTC
cdr3_aa: CASRPGDQETQYF

clone_size: NA
j_call: TRBJ2-1
d_call: NA
v_call: TRBV7-8
cdr3_nt: TGTGCCAGCAGCACCAGCAGAGCCTACAATGAGCAGTTCTTC
cdr3_aa: CASSTSRAYNEQFF

clone_size: NA
j_call: TRBJ1-4
d_call: TRBD1
v_call: TRBV28
cdr3_nt: TGTGCCAGCAGTCCGACAGGGGGAAATGAAAAACTGTTTTTT
cdr3_aa: CASSPTGGNEKLFF

clone_size: NA
j_call: TRBJ2-7
d_call: NA
v_call: TRBV5-1
cdr3_nt: TGCGCCAGCAGCTTGGGCGTGGGGAGGTCCTACGAGCAGTACTTC
cdr3_aa: CASSLGVGRSYEQYF

clone_size: NA
j_call: TRBJ2-7
d_call: TRBD2
v_call: TRBV6-5
cdr3_nt: TGTGCCAGCAGAACTAGCGGGATCGTGGAGCAGTACTTC
cdr3_aa: CASRTSGIVEQYF

clone_size: NA
j_call: TRBJ2-1
d_call: NA
v_call: TRBV7-8
cdr3_nt: TGTGCCAGCAGCTTGGGGGCTGTGGGGGCTATCCCCTACAATGAGCAGTTCTTC
cdr3_aa: CASSLGAVGAIPYNEQFF

clone_size: NA
j_call: TRBJ2-1
d_call: TRBD2
v_call: TRBV6-5
cdr3_nt: TGTGCCAGCGGACTAGCGGGAGGAGGGCAGTTCTTC
cdr3_aa: CASGLAGGGQFF

clone_size: NA
j_call: TRBJ1-2
d_call: TRBD1
v_call: TRBV9
cdr3_nt: TGTGCCAGCAGCGCCCCGGGACAGGGTGGCGGCTACACCTTC
cdr3_aa: CASSAPGQGGGYTF

clone_size: NA
j_call: TRBJ2-3
d_call: TRBD2
v_call: TRBV7-8
cdr3_nt: TGTGCCAGCAGCTTAGTAGCGGGAGCGGTAGATACGCAGTATTTT
cdr3_aa: CASSLVAGAVDTQYF

clone_size: NA
j_call: TRBJ2-3
d_call: NA
v_call: TRBV9
cdr3_nt: TGTGCCAGCAGCGTAGGGGGGTTTGGAGATACGCAGTATTTT
cdr3_aa: CASSVGGFGDTQYF

clone_size: once
j_call: TRBJ1-1
d_call: TRBD1
v_call: TRBV6-1
cdr3_nt: TGTGCCAGCAGTGGAGGGACAGTTAACACTGAAGCTTTCTTT
cdr3_aa: CASSGGTVNTEAFF

clone_size: NA
j_call: TRBJ1-3
d_call: NA
v_call: TRBV30
cdr3_nt: TGTGCCTGGACTGAGAGCAGCACCATATATTTT
cdr3_aa: CAWTESSTIYF

clone_size: NA
j_call: TRBJ2-3
d_call: TRBD2
v_call: TRBV19
cdr3_nt: TGTGCCAGTAGTTCCCCGGGACTAGCGGGAGTCACAGATACGCAGTATTTT
cdr3_aa: CASSSPGLAGVTDTQYF

clone_size: NA
j_call: TRBJ2-1
d_call: NA
v_call: TRBV11-3
cdr3_nt: TGTGCCAGCAGCCCAGGACCCCTGGGCAATGAGCAGTTCTTC
cdr3_aa: CASSPGPLGNEQFF

clone_size: NA
j_call: TRBJ2-5
d_call: TRBD1
v_call: TRBV11-2
cdr3_nt: TGTGCCAGCAGCCGTCCAGGACAGGGACAAGAGACCCAGTACTTC
cdr3_aa: CASSRPGQGQETQYF

clone_size: NA
j_call: TRBJ1-6
d_call: NA
v_call: TRBV4-1
cdr3_nt: TGCGCCAGCAGCCAAGGGCCGATTAATTCACCCCTCCACTTT
cdr3_aa: CASSQGPINSPLHF

clone_size: NA
j_call: TRBJ2-7
d_call: NA
v_call: TRBV7-8
cdr3_nt: TGTGCCAGCAGCTTAGCGTCCGACATAGGGGAGCAGTACTTC
cdr3_aa: CASSLASDIGEQYF

clone_size: NA
j_call: TRBJ2-7
d_call: NA
v_call: TRBV7-8
cdr3_nt: TGTGCCAGCAGCTTAGGAAACTCCTACGAGCAGTACTTC
cdr3_aa: CASSLGNSYEQYF

clone_size: once
j_call: TRBJ2-3
d_call: TRBD2
v_call: TRBV27
cdr3_nt: TGTGCCAGCAGTTTAATGGCTAGCGGGAGCATGGCAGATACGCAGTATTTT
cdr3_aa: CASSLMASGSMADTQYF

clone_size: NA
j_call: TRBJ1-1
d_call: NA
v_call: TRBV7-2
cdr3_nt: TGTGCCAGCAGCCTTCTGGGGAGCATGAACACTGAAGCTTTCTTT
cdr3_aa: CASSLLGSMNTEAFF

clone_size: NA
j_call: TRBJ2-2
d_call: NA
v_call: TRBV2
cdr3_nt: TGTGCCATCCTGGGACTTTACGGGGAGCTGTTTTTT
cdr3_aa: CAILGLYGELFF

clone_size: NA
j_call: TRBJ2-1
d_call: NA
v_call: TRBV30
cdr3_nt: TGTGCCTGGAGCCTCTTGCTAGGGTCCTACAATGAGCAGTTCTTC
cdr3_aa: CAWSLLLGSYNEQFF